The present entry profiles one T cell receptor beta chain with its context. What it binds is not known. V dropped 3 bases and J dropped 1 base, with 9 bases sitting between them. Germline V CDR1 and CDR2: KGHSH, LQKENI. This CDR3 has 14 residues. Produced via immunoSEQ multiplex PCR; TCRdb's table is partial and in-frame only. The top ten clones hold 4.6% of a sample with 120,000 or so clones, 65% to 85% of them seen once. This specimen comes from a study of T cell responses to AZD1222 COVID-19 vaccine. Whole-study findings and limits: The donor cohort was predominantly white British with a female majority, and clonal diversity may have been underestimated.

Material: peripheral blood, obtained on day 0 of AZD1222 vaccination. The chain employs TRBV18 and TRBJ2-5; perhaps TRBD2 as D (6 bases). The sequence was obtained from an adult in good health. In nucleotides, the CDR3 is TGTGCCAGCTCACCGGGGGGTTTCCAAGAGACCCAGTACTTC. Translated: CASSPGGFQETQYF.